This TCR beta chain was identified in a study of blood T cell repertoires in COVID-19. Looking at the study overall: T cells, B-cell-depleted T cells, or PBMCs supplied cDNA or gDNA.

All enrollees were roughly 18 to 89 years old and from under 25 US areas. Germline assignment: CDR1 SGHTA and CDR2 FQGNSA. V shed 3 bases, J shed 7 bases, and the junction held 11 bases outside the gene matches. The CDR3 runs to 15 residues. Study processing details: Counts of nucleated cells, estimated from reference gene primer amplification, were obtained. Sequencing used immunoSEQ multiplex PCR; TCRdb keeps in-frame clones, though not all of them. From that table come the V and J calls and clone size; the DNA was used to work out D and trimming. This sample carries approximately 140,000 clones, over 75% of them seen once, and the ten largest clones take roughly 4%.

This receptor was obtained from a man aged 45-65 years in a cohort exposed to, infected with or recovered from COVID-19 (not recorded which). Sequenced sample: PBMCs or T cells enriched from blood (not recorded which). This chain connects TRBV7-2 to TRBJ1-2; 7 bases match TRBD1. Here the CDR3 DNA reads TGTGCCAGCAGCTTCGGAGACAGGGAGTACGTTGGCTACACCTTC. This sequence encodes CASSFGDREYVGYTF. The full variable domain, in which reference TRBV7-2 and TRBJ1-2 provide the parts outside the CDR3, is GAGVSQSPSNKVTEKGKDVELRCDPISGHTALYWYRQSLGQGLEFLIYFQGNSAPDKSGLPSDRFSAERTGGSVSTLTIQRTQQEDSAVYLCASSFGDREYVGYTFGSGTRLTVV.